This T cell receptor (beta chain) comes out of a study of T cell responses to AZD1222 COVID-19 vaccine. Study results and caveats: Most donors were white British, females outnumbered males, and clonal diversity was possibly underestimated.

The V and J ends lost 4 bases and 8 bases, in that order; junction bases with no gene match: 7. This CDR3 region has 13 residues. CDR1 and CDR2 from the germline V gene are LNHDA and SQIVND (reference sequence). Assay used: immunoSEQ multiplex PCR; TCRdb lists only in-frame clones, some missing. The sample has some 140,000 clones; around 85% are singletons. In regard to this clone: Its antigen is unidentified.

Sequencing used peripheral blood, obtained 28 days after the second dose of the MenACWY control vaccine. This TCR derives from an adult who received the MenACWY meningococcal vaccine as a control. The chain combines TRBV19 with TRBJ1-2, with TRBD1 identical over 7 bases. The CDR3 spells CASSKGALEGYTF. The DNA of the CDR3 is TGTGCCAGTAGTAAGGGGGCTCTCGAGGGCTACACCTTC.